The TCR beta chain described here comes from a study of blood T cell repertoires in COVID-19. Overall study: The United States, Italy and Spain supplied acute and convalescent COVID-19 samples. PBMCs, B-cell-depleted T cells, or T cells provided the cDNA or gDNA that made up the material.

The CDR3 loop spans 17 amino acids. V lost 6 bases and J 0 bases, leaving 15 bases between the germline ends. Germline CDR1 and CDR2: MGHDK and SYGVNS. Membership in each cohort depended on participant-reported clinical history. Libraries were prepared by immunoSEQ multiplex PCR; TCRdb keeps only in-frame clonotypes and omits some of them. The repertoire has approximately 220,000 clones, 70% to 90% of them found once; the top ten carry about 4%. V gene TRBV25-1 combines with J gene TRBJ2-6, with D perhaps TRBD2 (6 bases). The source of this sequence is a woman in her thirties or forties with acute COVID-19. What was sequenced was PBMCs or T cells enriched from blood (not recorded which). Written as DNA, the CDR3 is TGTGCCAGCAGCCGGACTATCTCCGACTCTGGGGCCAACGTCCTGACTTTC. This gives the protein CASSRTISDSGANVLTF.